This entry describes one T cell receptor (beta chain). This sample is drawn from a study of T cell responses to AZD1222 COVID-19 vaccine. Trimming took 9 bases from V and 7 from J; bases not matched to a gene: 3. CDR3 length: 13 amino acids. Libraries were prepared by immunoSEQ multiplex PCR; TCRdb keeps only in-frame clonotypes and omits some of them. The table records just over 70,000 clones, 85% of them present only once. V is TRBV6-7 and J is TRBJ2-1; TRBD2 agrees at 13 bases. TRBV6-7 is filed as an ORF, its function uncertain. This clonotype was obtained from an adult in good health. The source was peripheral blood, collected on day 0 of AZD1222 vaccination. Here the CDR3 DNA reads TGTGCCAGAGGACTAGCGGGAGCTAATGAGCAGTTCTTC. This translates into CARGLAGANEQFF.